The entry below gives a single T cell receptor (beta chain) sequence along with its context. Its antigen is unknown. This CDR3 has 16 residues. Germline CDR1 MNHNS, CDR2 SASEGT. V was clipped by 4 bases and J by 5 bases, with 20 bases between them. The data stem from a study of cytomegalovirus exposure and HLA in healthy donors. The study's findings and limits: V- and J-gene trimming in TCR beta was tied to a missense DCLRE1C variant by an analysis performed later. Earlier analysis looked at TCR beta V segments, and most were productive about 90% or about 30% of the time. What a later analysis showed was that several of the most significant clusters appeared linked to common viral pathogens.

It was with 60 Vbeta and 13 Jbeta primers that the PCR ran. Profiling relied on immunoSEQ multiplex PCR, and the TCRdb table lists in-frame clones only, not all of them. The top ten hold 6.5% of the sample, which has 180,000 or so clones, 82% seen once. This sequence joins TRBV6-1 and TRBJ2-5; possible D gene TRBD2, 5 bases. Sequencing was performed on PBMCs. The sequence was obtained from a woman between 50 and 59 years old in good health and CMV-seropositive. The CDR3, as DNA: TGTGCCAGCAGTGTTGTCGCGAGGGTTTCTGAGGAGACCCAGTACTTC. It codes for CASSVVARVSEETQYF.